This T cell receptor (beta chain) stems from a study of OX40 agonist ivuxolimab in advanced cancers. Assay: immunoSEQ multiplex PCR; the TCRdb copy retains only in-frame clones and omits some. The sample has fewer than 20,000 clones; roughly 86% are singletons. Trimming removed 3 bases from V and 3 bases from J, with 11 bases in between. There are 14 residues in the CDR3. Germline CDR1 and CDR2: SEHNR and FQNEAQ (reference sequence). Source: CD4+ or CD8+ T cells sorted from blood, taken in a trial of the OX40 agonist ivuxolimab. The receptor was derived from an adult with an advanced solid tumor such as melanoma, head and neck, liver or kidney cancer. The chain uses TRBV7-9 and TRBJ1-1; D is undetermined. The CDR3 DNA is TGTGCCAGCAGCTTGGGAGGTCGGCACACTGAAGCTTTCTTT. Its protein product is CASSLGGRHTEAFF.